The 5 T cell receptor beta chains presented below share a single source sample, sequenced in a study of cytomegalovirus exposure and HLA in healthy donors. The PCR ran on 60 Vbeta and 13 Jbeta primers. Some clones are missing from TCRdb's copy, which holds only in-frame ones; the method was immunoSEQ multiplex PCR. The table lists 160,000 or so clones, approximately 80% of them singletons. The material sequenced was PBMCs. The source of these receptors is a man in his late teens or twenties in good health and CMV-seronegative.

The V gene is TRBV10-3, the J gene TRBJ1-1; D possibly corresponds to TRBD1 (5 bases). With 3 bases removed from V and 11 bases from J, the gap between germline ends came to 16 bases. The CDR3 covers 13 residues. Germline lookup yields CDR1 ENHRY and CDR2 SYGVKD. In DNA form, the CDR3 reads TGTGCCATCAGTGACCAGGGTCTGGCGGGGGCTTTCTTT. Translation: CAISDQGLAGAFF.

The V call is TRBV10-3, the J call TRBJ2-7, with 7 positions matching TRBD2. After removal of 8 bases from V and 3 bases from J, the junction contained 10 bases not matched to a gene. Germline CDR1 ENHRY, CDR2 SYGVKD. The CDR3 is 14 residues long. CDR3 in DNA: TGTGCCATCCAATCCGGGGCTAGCGGCTACGAGCAGTACTTC. It is translated as CAIQSGASGYEQYF.

In this sample, this clone turned up once. This chain uses TRBV7-7 with TRBJ2-5; TRBD2 matches at 7 bases. The CDR3 covers 14 residues. Trimming took 6 bases from V and 4 from J; bases not matched to a gene: 8. Germline CDR1 SSHAT, CDR2 FNYEAQ (reference sequence). The CDR3 is CASSSPGGRETQYF. The CDR3 DNA is TGTGCCAGCAGTTCCCCGGGGGGTAGAGAGACCCAGTACTTC.

On this clone itself: One end of the junction varies from germline; a read error may be responsible. The V call is TRBV6-4, the J call TRBJ2-2, with D perhaps matching TRBD2 (5 bases). Germline CDR1 MRHNA, CDR2 SNTAGT. The CDR3 extends over 15 amino acids. CDR3 residues: CASSDSAANTGELSF. As DNA, the CDR3 is TGTGCCAGCAGTGACTCGGCTGCGAACACCGGGGAGCTGTCTTTT.

The CDR3 loop is CASSPDSSTEAFF. CDR3 nucleotide sequence: TGTGCCAGCAGCCCAGACTCGTCCACTGAAGCTTTCTTT. The V gene is TRBV11-3, the J gene TRBJ1-1; no clear D. Germline assignment: CDR1 SGHNT and CDR2 YENEEA. The CDR3 sequence is 13 residues long. V was shortened by 5 bases and J by 4 bases, with 11 bases between the two germline ends.